A single sample is the source of the 28 T cell receptor beta chains below, sequenced in a study of post-analysis software for immune sequencing data. The study, taken as a whole, reports: TRBV segments more frequent in patients than in controls numbered roughly 5 and included TRBV5-6, TRBV5-1 and TRBV20-1.

Unique molecular identifiers had been added to the TCR beta cDNA libraries. One entry per CDR3 protein results from TCRdb running MiXCR on the PCR reads. The table records about 770,000 distinct CDR3 sequences, about half of them present only once. For these receptors, no antigen is known. The source material was blood. These receptors were obtained from a girl aged 10 to 17 with multiple sclerosis.

This clonotype turned up a few times. The chain is built from TRBV4-3 and TRBJ2-3; a possible D gene is TRBD2 (5 bases). V was shortened by 0 bases and J by 8 bases, with 9 bases between the two germline ends. CDR1 LGHNA and CDR2 YSLEER come from the germline V gene. The CDR3 is 13 amino acids. CDR3: CASSQEAGGTQYF. In nucleotides, the CDR3 is TGCGCCAGCAGCCAAGAAGCAGGAGGTACGCAGTATTTT.

The chain carries TRBV7-6 and TRBJ1-5; D remains unclear. Looked up from germline, CDR1 is SGHVS and CDR2 is FNYEAQ. This CDR3 has 15 amino acids. V lost 4 bases and J 0 bases, leaving 10 bases between the germline ends. CDR3 amino acids: CASSSFHGSNQPQHF. CDR3 bases: TGTGCCAGCAGCTCATTCCACGGTAGCAATCAGCCCCAGCATTTT.

As to this clonotype: One junction end does not reproduce the germline sequence, and a read error may be involved. The CDR3 nucleotides are TGCAGTGTTGAAGATCCATTCACGGGCCCCGGTAGCACAGATACGCAGTATTTT. It yields the protein CSVEDPFTGPGSTDTQYF. The V call is TRBV29-1, the J call TRBJ2-3; D remains unclear. This CDR3 has 18 residues. Per the germline V gene, CDR1 is SQVTM and CDR2 is ANQGSEA.

V and J are TRBV15 and TRBJ1-5; D is unresolved. The V gene's germline CDR1 is LNHNV and CDR2 YYDKDF (reference sequence). This CDR3 has 14 amino acids. Trimming removed 0 bases from V and 3 bases from J, with 6 bases in between. CDR3 amino acids: CATSRDQVNQPQHF. The CDR3 DNA sequence: TGTGCCACCAGCAGAGATCAAGTCAATCAGCCCCAGCATTTT.

The J gene is TRBJ2-6, the V gene TRBV27; the D is unclear. V gave up 6 bases and J gave up 0 bases, with 6 bases separating them. CDR1 is MNHEY and CDR2 is SMNVEV in the germline V gene (reference sequence). This CDR3 has 14 residues. The CDR3 bases are TGTGCCAGCAGATTCTTCTCTGGGGCCAACGTCCTGACTTTC. As protein: CASRFFSGANVLTF.

The V and J genes are TRBV6-5 and TRBJ2-5; 7 nucleotides match TRBD1. The CDR3 runs to 14 residues. Trimming at V came to 6 bases and at J to 11 bases, leaving 15 bases not matched to a gene. Per germline, CDR1 MNHEY and CDR2 SVGAGI. The CDR3 bases are TGTGCCAGCAGCCGGGACAGCGGATACAATGAGCAGTACTTC. Residues: CASSRDSGYNEQYF.

With regard to this clonotype: A read error may account for a junction end that differs from germline. This chain uses TRBV4-1 with TRBJ1-2; TRBD1 agrees at 8 bases. This CDR3 is built from 15 residues. Germline V gene data show CDR1 as MGHRA and CDR2 as YSYEKL. DNA for the CDR3: TGCGCCAGCACCCAAGACCAGCAGGGGGCGAGGGGCTACACCTTC. It yields the protein CASTQDQQGARGYTF.

This clonotype was detected a few times. This chain links TRBV18 with TRBJ2-5; D unresolved. Trimming took off 3 bases at V and 2 bases at J, with 10 bases between the two ends. CDR3 length equals 14 residues. Germline V lookup: CDR1 KGHSH, CDR2 LQKENI. The CDR3 DNA sequence: TGTGCCAGCTCACCTTTCCGACAACAAGAGACCCAGTACTTC. This codes for CASSPFRQQETQYF.

The chain is built from TRBV24-1 and TRBJ2-5, with D hard to call. The CDR3 covers 15 residues. With 4 bases removed from V and 2 bases from J, the gap between germline ends came to 13 bases. The germline V gene encodes CDR1 KGHDR and CDR2 SFDVKD. As DNA, the CDR3 is TGTGCCACCAGTGACTACGGCGCAGCTCAAGAGACCCAGTACTTC. Residues: CATSDYGAAQETQYF.

This sequence joins TRBV9 and TRBJ2-1, with TRBD2 matching over 12 bases. After removal of 0 bases from V and 10 bases from J, the junction contained 8 bases not matched to a gene. The CDR3 has 16 residues. The germline gives CDR1 SGDLS, CDR2 YYNGEE. CDR3 region: CASSVALAGGPGEQFF. The DNA of the CDR3 is TGTGCCAGCAGCGTAGCTCTAGCGGGAGGGCCGGGGGAGCAGTTCTTC. The entire variable domain, with the rest obtained from reference TRBV9 and TRBJ2-1, is as follows: DSGVTQTPKHLITATGQRVTLRCSPRSGDLSVYWYQQSLDQGLQFLIQYYNGEERAKGNILERFSAQQFPDLHSELNLSSLELGDSALYFCASSVALAGGPGEQFFGPGTRLTVL.

The chain links TRBV20-1 to TRBJ2-2, with a possible D match to TRBD1 (6 bases). The CDR3 has 15 amino acids. The germline CDR1 and CDR2 sequences are DFQATT and SNEGSKA (reference sequence). V was cut by 4 bases and J by 0 bases, with 12 bases left in between. As DNA, the CDR3 is TGCAGTGCTACCCCCGGGACAACGAACACCGGGGAGCTGTTTTTT. Amino acids: CSATPGTTNTGELFF.

The CDR3 sequence: CASSQDRVRRPQHF. The CDR3, as DNA: TGCGCCAGCAGCCAAGATAGGGTCCGGAGGCCCCAGCATTTT. The chain carries TRBV4-1 and TRBJ1-5; no definite D call. The germline gives CDR1 MGHRA, CDR2 YSYEKL. V dropped 0 bases and J dropped 9 bases, with 12 bases sitting between them. CDR3 length: 14 residues.

This clonotype was detected ten times or more. The gene calls are TRBV7-6 and TRBJ2-7, with 7 bases identical to TRBD2. The CDR3 has 15 amino acids. CDR1 is SGHVS, CDR2 FNYEAQ, per germline. Unmatched junction bases numbered 5, after V lost 0 bases and J lost 3 bases. For the CDR3, the DNA is TGTGCCAGCAGCTTAGCGCGAGGCGGGAGCTACGAGCAGTACTTC. Amino acid sequence: CASSLARGGSYEQYF.

The chain joins TRBV27 to TRBJ2-7; 8 positions agree with TRBD1. The CDR3 is made up of 15 amino acids. V lost 3 bases and J lost 2; bases outside the gene matches: 6. CDR1 is MNHEY, CDR2 SMNVEV, per germline (reference sequence). CDR3 nucleotide sequence: TGTGCCAGCAGTTTGAGGACAGGGCTCCCCTACGAGCAGTACTTC. Translated: CASSLRTGLPYEQYF.

The J gene is TRBJ2-1, the V gene TRBV11-2; D is possibly TRBD2 (5 bases). CDR1 and CDR2 (germline): SGHAT, FQNNGV. The CDR3 extends over 14 amino acids. V lost 8 bases and J lost 6, with 17 bases in between. The CDR3 protein is CASRHGPRGNEQFF. The CDR3 region has the DNA TGTGCCAGCCGGCATGGGCCTCGGGGCAATGAGCAGTTCTTC.

The chain combines TRBV7-2 with TRBJ2-7, with D tentatively TRBD1 or TRBD2 (5 bases each). V dropped 5 bases and J dropped 2 bases, with 16 bases sitting between them. The germline V gene encodes CDR1 SGHTA and CDR2 FQGNSA. The CDR3 spans 15 residues. The CDR3 spells CASSRTRDGTYEQYF. In DNA form, the CDR3 reads TGTGCCAGCAGCCGTACACGGGACGGTACCTACGAGCAGTACTTC.

The genes are TRBV10-3 and TRBJ2-2, with 9 bases lining up with TRBD1. V gave up 6 bases and J gave up 4 bases; unmatched junction bases: 9. CDR3 size: 16 residues. The germline V gene encodes CDR1 ENHRY and CDR2 SYGVKD. CDR3 amino acids: CAISLTGTGITGELFF. The CDR3 DNA follows: TGTGCCATCAGCTTAACCGGGACAGGGATCACCGGGGAGCTGTTTTTT.

This clonotype appeared a few times. The chain employs TRBV9 and TRBJ2-1; D might be TRBD2 (6 bases). The CDR3 covers 15 residues. V was cut by 4 bases and J by 1 base, with 12 bases left in between. Per the germline V gene, CDR1 is SGDLS and CDR2 is YYNGEE. The CDR3 sequence is CASSPLTRSYNEQFF. In DNA form, the CDR3 reads TGTGCCAGCAGCCCGCTGACTAGATCCTACAATGAGCAGTTCTTC.

The V and J genes are TRBV5-1 and TRBJ2-1; 8 positions match TRBD1. This CDR3 has 15 residues. The germline V gene has CDR1 SGHRS and CDR2 YFSETQ. V shed 3 bases, J shed 0 bases, and the junction held 2 bases outside the gene matches. The CDR3 protein is CASSWGTGSYNEQFF. The CDR3 bases are TGCGCCAGCAGCTGGGGGACAGGCTCCTACAATGAGCAGTTCTTC.

The table lists this clonotype with a count of one. This rearrangement joins TRBV6-6 to TRBJ1-1; TRBD1 might be the D (6 bases). Germline V gene data show CDR1 as MNHNY and CDR2 as SVGAGI (reference sequence). This CDR3 contains 13 residues. V was trimmed by 2 bases and J by 5 bases, leaving 9 bases between them. The DNA for the CDR3 is TGTGCCAGCAGTTACGACAGGAATACTGAAGCTTTCTTT. Amino acids: CASSYDRNTEAFF.

The rearrangement joins TRBV20-1 to TRBJ2-5; D is uncertain. Germline assignment: CDR1 DFQATT and CDR2 SNEGSKA (reference sequence). This CDR3 has 12 amino acids. Trimming left V 4 bases short and J 5 bases short, with 11 bases between. CDR3 region: CSAKVAAETQYF. The CDR3 nucleotides are TGCAGTGCTAAAGTTGCGGCGGAGACCCAGTACTTC.

A few counts support this clonotype. This sequence joins TRBV20-1 and TRBJ2-5; D possibly corresponds to TRBD1 (5 bases). There are 14 residues in the CDR3. Germline V lookup: CDR1 DFQATT, CDR2 SNEGSKA (reference sequence). The V end lost 4 bases, the J end lost 1 base, and 13 bases lay between the germline ends. This chain's CDR3 is CSANEGALQETQYF. The CDR3 DNA reads TGCAGTGCTAATGAAGGGGCCCTCCAAGAGACCCAGTACTTC.

Details on this clonotype: An end of the junction does not agree with germline; a read error may underlie this. The genes are TRBV20-1 and TRBJ2-4, with D tentatively TRBD1 or TRBD2 (6 bases each). The CDR3 runs 17 residues. Germline V gene data show CDR1 as DFQATT and CDR2 as SNEGSKA (reference sequence). The CDR3 nucleotides are TGCAGCGCTAGATCCAGGGGCGAGGAGGGGTCCAAAAACATTCAGTACTTC. Amino acids: CSARSRGEEGSKNIQYF.

This chain joins TRBV6-1 and TRBJ1-2; 8 bases map to TRBD1. The CDR3 has 13 residues. V lost 7 bases and J lost 8; bases outside the gene matches: 9. The germline gives CDR1 MNHNS, CDR2 SASEGT. The CDR3 here is CASTLDRGAGYTF. CDR3 coding DNA: TGTGCCAGCACCCTTGACAGGGGAGCGGGCTACACCTTC.

V usage is TRBV25-1 and J usage is TRBJ2-7; 11 nucleotides align to TRBD2. Near its end, the DNA agrees better with TRBJ2-5, so the J call may be wrong. The germline gives CDR1 MGHDK, CDR2 SYGVNS. This CDR3 has 16 amino acids. The CDR3 is CASSRLAGSRGETQYF. CDR3 coding DNA: TGTGCCAGCAGTAGACTAGCGGGAAGTCGGGGCGAGACCCAGTACTTC.

The chain couples TRBV18 to TRBJ2-2, with TRBD1 identical over 9 bases. V shed 6 bases and J 2 bases; nucleotides not matched to a gene: 4. Germline V gene sequence: CDR1 KGHSH, CDR2 LQKENI. This CDR3 is 15 amino acids long. The CDR3 bases are TGTGCCAGCTCGCCGGGACAGGGAAACACCGGGGAGCTGTTTTTT. As protein: CASSPGQGNTGELFF.

The DNA of the CDR3 is TGTGCCAGCAGCGAGAGAGTGGGTTTTAGCGGTTGGGGCAAGGGAGAGACCCAGTACTTC. Translating gives CASSERVGFSGWGKGETQYF. The gene calls are TRBV13 and TRBJ2-5, with D possibly matching TRBD2 (6 bases). The V and J ends lost 5 bases and 4 bases respectively, with 32 bases between them. Germline CDR1 and CDR2: PRHDT and FYEKMQ (reference sequence). The CDR3 is 20 residues long.

For this clonotype: At one of its ends the junction is not consistent with the germline gene, which may arise from a read error. This rearrangement joins TRBV10-3 to TRBJ2-7; unclear D gene. In germline, CDR1 is ENHRY, CDR2 SYGVKD. The CDR3 consists of 15 residues. The CDR3 nucleotides are TGTGCCATCGGTGAATCCGACGCAGGCCCCTACGAGCAGTACTTC. The encoded protein is CAIGESDAGPYEQYF.